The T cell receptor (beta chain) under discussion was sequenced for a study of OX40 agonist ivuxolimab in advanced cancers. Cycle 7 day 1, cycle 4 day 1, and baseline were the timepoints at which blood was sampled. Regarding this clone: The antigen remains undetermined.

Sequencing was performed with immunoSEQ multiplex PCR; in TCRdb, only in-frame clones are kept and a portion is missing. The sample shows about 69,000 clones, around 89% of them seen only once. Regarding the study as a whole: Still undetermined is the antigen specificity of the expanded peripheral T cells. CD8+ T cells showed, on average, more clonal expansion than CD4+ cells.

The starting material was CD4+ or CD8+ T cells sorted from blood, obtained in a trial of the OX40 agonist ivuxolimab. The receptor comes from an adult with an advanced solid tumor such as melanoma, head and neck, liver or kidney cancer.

CDR3 loop: CASTTPASGSDEQFF. DNA of the CDR3: TGTGCCAGCACAACCCCGGCTAGCGGGAGCGATGAGCAGTTCTTC. The chain combines TRBV7-2 with TRBJ2-1; 10 nucleotides line up with TRBD2. This CDR3 is 15 amino acids long. From germline, CDR1 is SGHTA and CDR2 FQGNSA. V lost 7 bases, J lost 8 bases, and 11 bases stayed unmatched. Filled out from reference TRBV7-2 and TRBJ2-1, the complete variable domain reads GAGVSQSPSNKVTEKGKDVELRCDPISGHTALYWYRQSLGQGLEFLIYFQGNSAPDKSGLPSDRFSAERTGGSVSTLTIQRTQQEDSAVYLCASTTPASGSDEQFFGPGTRLTVL.